This T cell receptor beta chain was observed in a study of PD-L1 blockade in urothelial cancer. Study as a whole: From 0 to 3 prior chemotherapy regimens had been given to the patients.

Germline-derived CDR1 and CDR2 are LNHDA and SQIVND (reference sequence). This CDR3 is 15 amino acids long. J was trimmed by 3 bases and V by 6 bases; bases with no gene match: 9. Every PCR received spiked-in synthetic TCR analog templates. Assay: immunoSEQ multiplex PCR; the TCRdb copy retains only in-frame clones and omits some. The sample records tens of thousands of clones, over 75% being singletons. Time point in this sample: pretreatment peripheral blood. The sequence was obtained from a man aged 60-69 years with urothelial cancer. Sequencing used PBMCs, obtained around atezolizumab (anti-PD-L1) treatment. This chain joins TRBV19 and TRBJ2-3; 7 bases align to TRBD2. CDR3 sequence (DNA): TGTGCCAGTAGCACCACCGGACTAGGAACAGATACGCAGTATTTT. Translated, it gives CASSTTGLGTDTQYF.